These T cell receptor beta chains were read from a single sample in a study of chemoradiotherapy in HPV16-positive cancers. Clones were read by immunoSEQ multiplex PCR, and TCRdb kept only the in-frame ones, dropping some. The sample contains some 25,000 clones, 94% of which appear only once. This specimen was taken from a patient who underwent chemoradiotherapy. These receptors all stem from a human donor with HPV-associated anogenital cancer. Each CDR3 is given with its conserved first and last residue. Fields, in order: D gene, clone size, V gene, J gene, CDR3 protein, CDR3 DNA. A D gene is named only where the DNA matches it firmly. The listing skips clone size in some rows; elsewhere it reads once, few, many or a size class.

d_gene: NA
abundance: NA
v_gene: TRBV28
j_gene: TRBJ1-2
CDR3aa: CASSIGHHGYTF
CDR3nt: TGTGCCAGCAGTATTGGACACCATGGCTACACCTTC

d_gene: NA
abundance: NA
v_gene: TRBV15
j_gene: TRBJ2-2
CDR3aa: CATRKEGTGELFF
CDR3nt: TGTGCCACCCGGAAGGAGGGCACCGGGGAGCTGTTTTTT

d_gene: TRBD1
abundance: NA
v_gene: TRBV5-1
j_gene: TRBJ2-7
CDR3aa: CASSLAPGGLEQYF
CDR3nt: TGCGCCAGCAGCTTGGCTCCAGGGGGCCTGGAGCAGTACTTC

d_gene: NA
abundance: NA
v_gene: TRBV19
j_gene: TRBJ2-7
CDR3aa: CARCCGFVNYEQYF
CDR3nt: TGTGCCAGATGTTGCGGGTTTGTTAACTACGAGCAGTACTTC

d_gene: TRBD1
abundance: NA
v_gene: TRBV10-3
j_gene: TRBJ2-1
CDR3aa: CAISEGTGSYNEQFF
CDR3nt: TGTGCCATCAGTGAGGGGACAGGGAGCTACAATGAGCAGTTCTTC

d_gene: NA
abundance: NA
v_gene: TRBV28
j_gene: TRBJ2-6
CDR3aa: CASRATGTLGANVLTF
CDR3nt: TGTGCCAGCAGGGCCACAGGCACACTAGGGGCCAACGTCCTGACTTTC

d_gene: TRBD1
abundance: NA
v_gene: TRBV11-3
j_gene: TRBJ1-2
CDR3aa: CASSLSGGYGYTF
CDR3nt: TGTGCCAGCAGCTTGTCAGGGGGCTATGGCTACACCTTC

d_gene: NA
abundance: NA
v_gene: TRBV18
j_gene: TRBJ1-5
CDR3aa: CASSKRRDLVQPQHF
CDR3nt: TGTGCCAGCTCTAAGCGTCGGGATCTCGTCCAGCCCCAGCATTTT

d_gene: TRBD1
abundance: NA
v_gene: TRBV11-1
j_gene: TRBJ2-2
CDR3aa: CASSPGTGTANTGELFF
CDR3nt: TGTGCCAGCAGCCCTGGTACCGGGACAGCAAACACCGGGGAGCTGTTTTTT

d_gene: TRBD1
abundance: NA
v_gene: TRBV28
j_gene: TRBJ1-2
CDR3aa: CASSPGQGGYGYTF
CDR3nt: TGTGCCAGCAGTCCGGGACAGGGTGGCTATGGCTACACCTTC

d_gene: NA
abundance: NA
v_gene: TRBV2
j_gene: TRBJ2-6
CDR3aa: CASSEAWDRVSF
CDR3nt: TGTGCCAGCAGTGAAGCCTGGGACCGCGTATCTTTC

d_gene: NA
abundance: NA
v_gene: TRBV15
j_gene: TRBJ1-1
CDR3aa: CATIESAKGNTEAFF
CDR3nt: TGTGCCACCATCGAATCGGCGAAGGGGAACACTGAAGCTTTCTTT

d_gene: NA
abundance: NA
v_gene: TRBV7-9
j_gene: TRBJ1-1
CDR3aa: CASSLIFSNTEAFF
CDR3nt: TGTGCCAGCAGCTTAATTTTCTCGAACACTGAAGCTTTCTTT

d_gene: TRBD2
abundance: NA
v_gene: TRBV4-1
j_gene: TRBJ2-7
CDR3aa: CASSQVLSGEISYEQYF
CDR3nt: TGCGCCAGCAGCCAAGTTTTAAGCGGGGAGATCTCCTACGAGCAGTACTTC

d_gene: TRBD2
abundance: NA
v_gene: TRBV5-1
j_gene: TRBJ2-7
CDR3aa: CASSPTEREGTYEQYF
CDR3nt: TGCGCCAGCAGCCCTACTGAGCGGGAGGGTACCTACGAGCAGTACTTC

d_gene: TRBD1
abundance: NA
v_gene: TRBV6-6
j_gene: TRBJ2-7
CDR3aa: CASSYGRGFFGQYF
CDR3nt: TGTGCCAGCAGTTACGGCAGGGGGTTCTTCGGGCAGTACTTC

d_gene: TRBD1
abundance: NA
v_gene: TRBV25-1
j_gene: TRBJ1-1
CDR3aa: CASTRTGTEAFF
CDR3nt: TGTGCCAGCACCCGGACAGGGACTGAAGCTTTCTTT

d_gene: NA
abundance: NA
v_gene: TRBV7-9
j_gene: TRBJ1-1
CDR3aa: CASRLLSGQNTEAFF
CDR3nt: TGTGCCAGCAGGCTACTCTCCGGACAGAACACTGAAGCTTTCTTT

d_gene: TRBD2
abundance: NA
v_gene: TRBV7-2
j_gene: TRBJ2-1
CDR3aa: CASSLGLAGLQEQFF
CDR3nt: TGTGCCAGCAGCTTGGGACTAGCGGGACTCCAAGAGCAGTTCTTC

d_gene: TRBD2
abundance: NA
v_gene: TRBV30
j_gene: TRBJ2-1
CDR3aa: CAWTKLASSNEQFF
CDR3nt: TGTGCCTGGACTAAACTAGCGTCATCCAATGAGCAGTTCTTC

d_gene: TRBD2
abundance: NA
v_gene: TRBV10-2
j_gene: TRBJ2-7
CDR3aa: CASTGSGGGYEQYF
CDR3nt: TGCGCCAGCACTGGAAGCGGGGGGGGCTACGAGCAGTACTTC

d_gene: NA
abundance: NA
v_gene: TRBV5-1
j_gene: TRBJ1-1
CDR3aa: CASSLDSGMNTEAFF
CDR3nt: TGCGCCAGCAGCTTGGATTCAGGAATGAACACTGAAGCTTTCTTT

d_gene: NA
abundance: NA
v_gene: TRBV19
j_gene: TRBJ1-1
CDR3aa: CASSTEPWGNTEAFF
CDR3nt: TGTGCCAGTAGTACCGAACCATGGGGGAACACTGAAGCTTTCTTT

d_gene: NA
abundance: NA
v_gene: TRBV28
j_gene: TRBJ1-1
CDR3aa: CASSLSRIEAFF
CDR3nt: TGTGCCAGCAGTTTATCAAGGATTGAAGCTTTCTTT

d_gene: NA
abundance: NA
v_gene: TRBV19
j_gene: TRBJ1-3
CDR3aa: CAARTGPNSGNTIYF
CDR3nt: TGTGCCGCGCGGACCGGACCGAACTCTGGAAACACCATATATTTT

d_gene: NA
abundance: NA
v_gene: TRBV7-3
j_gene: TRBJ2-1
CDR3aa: CASSADGLVGNEQFF
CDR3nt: TGTGCCAGCAGCGCCGATGGGCTAGTGGGCAATGAGCAGTTCTTC

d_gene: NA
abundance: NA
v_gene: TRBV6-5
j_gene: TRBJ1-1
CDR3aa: CASSYSMGVNTEAFF
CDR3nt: TGTGCCAGCAGTTACTCCATGGGGGTGAACACTGAAGCTTTCTTT

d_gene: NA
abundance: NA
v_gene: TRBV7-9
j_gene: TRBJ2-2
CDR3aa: CASSHTGYTGELFF
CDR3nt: TGTGCCAGCAGCCACACAGGGTACACCGGGGAGCTGTTTTTT

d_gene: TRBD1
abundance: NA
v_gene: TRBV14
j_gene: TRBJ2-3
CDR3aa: CASSSLTGGLADTQYF
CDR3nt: TGTGCCAGCAGCTCTCTTACAGGGGGCCTAGCAGATACGCAGTATTTT

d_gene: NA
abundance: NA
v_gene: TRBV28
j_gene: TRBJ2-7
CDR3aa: CASRAYERGEQYF
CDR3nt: TGTGCCAGCAGAGCGTACGAACGAGGTGAGCAGTACTTC

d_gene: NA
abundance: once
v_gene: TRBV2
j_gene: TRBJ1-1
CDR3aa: CASSDEAGTEAFF
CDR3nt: TGTGCCAGCAGTGATGAGGCAGGGACTGAAGCTTTCTTT

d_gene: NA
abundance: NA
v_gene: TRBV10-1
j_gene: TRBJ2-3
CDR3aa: CASSEWGTDTQYF
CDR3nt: TGCGCCAGCAGTGAGTGGGGCACAGATACGCAGTATTTT

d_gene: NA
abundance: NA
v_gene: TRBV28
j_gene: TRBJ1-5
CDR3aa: CASEERGQPQHF
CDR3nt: TGTGCCAGCGAGGAAAGAGGCCAGCCCCAGCATTTT

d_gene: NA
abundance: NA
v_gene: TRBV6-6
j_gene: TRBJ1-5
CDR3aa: CASSYASERINQPQHF
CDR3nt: TGTGCCAGCAGTTACGCGTCGGAACGGATCAATCAGCCCCAGCATTTT

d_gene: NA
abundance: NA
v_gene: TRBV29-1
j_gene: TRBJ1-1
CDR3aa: CSVEVGDTEAFF
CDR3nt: TGCAGCGTTGAAGTGGGGGACACTGAAGCTTTCTTT

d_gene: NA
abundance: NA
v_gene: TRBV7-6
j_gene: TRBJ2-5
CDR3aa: CASSPPSETQYF
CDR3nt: TGTGCCAGCAGCCCTCCTTCAGAGACCCAGTACTTC

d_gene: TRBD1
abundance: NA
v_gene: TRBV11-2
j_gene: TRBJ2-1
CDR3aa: CASSRTTHRDSLFNEQFF
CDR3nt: TGTGCCAGCAGCCGTACTACGCACCGGGACAGCCTATTTAATGAGCAGTTCTTC

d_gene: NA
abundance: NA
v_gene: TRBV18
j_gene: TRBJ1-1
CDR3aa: CASSPPNSGNTEAFF
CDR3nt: TGTGCCAGCTCACCACCTAACTCAGGGAACACTGAAGCTTTCTTT

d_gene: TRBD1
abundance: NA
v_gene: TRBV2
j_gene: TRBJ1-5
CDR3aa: CASSWQGASNQPQHF
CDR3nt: TGTGCCAGCAGTTGGCAGGGGGCTAGCAATCAGCCCCAGCATTTT

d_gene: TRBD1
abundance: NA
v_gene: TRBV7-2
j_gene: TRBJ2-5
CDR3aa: CASSPFPRVWTGETQYF
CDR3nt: TGTGCCAGCAGCCCGTTTCCAAGAGTTTGGACAGGAGAGACCCAGTACTTC

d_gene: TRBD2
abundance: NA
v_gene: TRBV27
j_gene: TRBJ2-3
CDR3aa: CASIPMRGGSTDTQYF
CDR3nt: TGTGCCAGCATCCCCATGCGGGGGGGAAGCACAGATACGCAGTATTTT

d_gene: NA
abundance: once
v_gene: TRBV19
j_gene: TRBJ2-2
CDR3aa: CASRFPGNTGELFF
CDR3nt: TGTGCCAGTAGGTTTCCAGGGAACACCGGGGAGCTGTTTTTT

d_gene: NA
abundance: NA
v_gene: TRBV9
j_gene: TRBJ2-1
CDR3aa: CASSIGGTGINNEQFF
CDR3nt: TGTGCCAGCAGCATAGGGGGGACTGGAATCAACAATGAGCAGTTCTTC

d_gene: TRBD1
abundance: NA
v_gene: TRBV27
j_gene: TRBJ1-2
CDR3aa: CASSLRGQGPNGYTF
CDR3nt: TGTGCCAGCAGTTTACGGGGACAGGGGCCCAATGGCTACACCTTC

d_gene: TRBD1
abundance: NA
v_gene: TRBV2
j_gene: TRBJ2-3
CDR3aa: CASYRDRNTDTQYF
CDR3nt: TGTGCCAGCTACCGGGACAGGAACACAGATACGCAGTATTTT

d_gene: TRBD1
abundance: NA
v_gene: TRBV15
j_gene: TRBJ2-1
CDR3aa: CATSRDGAGGDFSYNEQFF
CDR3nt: TGTGCCACCAGCAGAGATGGGGCAGGGGGTGATTTCTCCTACAATGAGCAGTTCTTC

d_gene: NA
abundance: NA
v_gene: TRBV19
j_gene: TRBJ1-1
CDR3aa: CASTGGMRGTEAFF
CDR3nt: TGTGCCAGTACCGGGGGCATGAGGGGCACTGAAGCTTTCTTT

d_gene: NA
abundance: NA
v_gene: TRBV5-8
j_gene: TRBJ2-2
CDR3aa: CASSLFRSANTGELFF
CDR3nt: TGTGCCAGCAGCTTGTTTAGGAGCGCGAACACCGGGGAGCTGTTTTTT

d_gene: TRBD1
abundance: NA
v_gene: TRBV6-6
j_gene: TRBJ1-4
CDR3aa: CASSRSDRGNEKLFF
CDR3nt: TGTGCCAGCAGTCGCTCGGACAGGGGGAATGAAAAACTGTTTTTT

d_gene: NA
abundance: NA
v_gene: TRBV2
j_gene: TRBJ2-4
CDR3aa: CASSGGPNPHF
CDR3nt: TGTGCCAGCAGTGGGGGACCCAACCCGCACTTC

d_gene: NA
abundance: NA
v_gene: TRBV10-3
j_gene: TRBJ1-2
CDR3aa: CANLTGNYGYTF
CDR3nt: TGTGCCAACCTGACTGGGAACTATGGCTACACCTTC